The T cell receptor beta chain under discussion was sequenced for a study of OX40 agonist ivuxolimab in advanced cancers. Unmatched junction bases numbered 0, after V lost 2 bases and J lost 4 bases. This CDR3 region has 15 residues. The germline CDR1 and CDR2 sequences are SGHRS and YFSETQ. As concerns this clone: Its antigen is undetermined.

The study's findings and limits: Doses of 0.1 to 3.0 mg/kg were accompanied by clonal expansion of CD4+ and CD8+ blood T cells by week 6. Among patients with partial responses at 0.1-3.0 mg/kg, clonal expansion was among the lowest. The work left the antigen specificity of expanded peripheral T cells undetermined.

Some clones are missing from TCRdb's copy, which holds only in-frame ones; the method was immunoSEQ multiplex PCR. This table has some 40,000 clones, roughly 89% appearing once. The chain links TRBV5-1 to TRBJ2-2, with 12 nucleotides matching TRBD2. The sample in question was CD4+ or CD8+ T cells sorted from blood, obtained in a trial of the OX40 agonist ivuxolimab. This receptor was obtained from an adult with an advanced solid tumor such as melanoma, head and neck, liver or kidney cancer. The CDR3 protein is CASSLLAGGTGELFF. CDR3 nucleotides: TGCGCCAGCAGCTTACTAGCGGGGGGCACCGGGGAGCTGTTTTTT.